These 14 T cell receptor beta chains share one sample of origin, sequenced in a study of cytomegalovirus exposure and HLA in healthy donors. This PCR relied on a set of 60 Vbeta primers and 13 Jbeta primers. Sequencing was performed with immunoSEQ multiplex PCR; in TCRdb, only in-frame clones are kept and a portion is missing. The data contain fewer than 250,000 clones, around 79% of them seen just once; the ten biggest clones take up less than 2%. The sample consisted of PBMCs. Every receptor here comes from a male donor in good health and CMV-seronegative.

This sequence joins TRBV25-1 and TRBJ2-5; TRBD1 aligns across 11 bases. TRBJ2-7 matches the DNA end more closely, so the J call is doubtful. Germline V lookup: CDR1 MGHDK, CDR2 SYGVNS. The CDR3 loop spans 13 amino acids. CDR3 sequence: CASRDRGLNEQYF. CDR3 DNA sequence: TGTGCCAGCCGGGACAGGGGGTTGAACGAGCAGTACTTC.

This chain joins TRBV15 and TRBJ2-1, with TRBD1 identical over 7 bases. The CDR3 consists of 17 residues. The germline gives CDR1 LNHNV, CDR2 YYDKDF (reference sequence). J gave up 8 bases and V 3 bases, and 16 bases lay outside the gene matches. The CDR3 is CATSSHLFTGTEDEQFF. The CDR3 DNA is TGTGCCACCAGCAGCCACCTTTTTACCGGGACAGAGGATGAGCAGTTCTTC.

The chain couples TRBV5-6 to TRBJ1-3, with a weak D call TRBD1 (5 bases). From germline, CDR1 is SGHDT and CDR2 YYEEEE. The CDR3 has 17 amino acids. V lost 1 base and J lost 1, with 15 bases in between. The CDR3 DNA sequence: TGTGCCAGCAGCTTGCGCGGGGGGACTCCATCTGGAAACACCATATATTTT. Its protein product is CASSLRGGTPSGNTIYF.

This CDR3 reads CATSREGGGWDNNQPQHF. The CDR3 coding sequence is TGTGCCACCAGCAGAGAGGGGGGGGGCTGGGATAACAATCAGCCCCAGCATTTT. The chain couples TRBV15 to TRBJ1-5; D possibly corresponds to TRBD1 (6 bases). This CDR3 spans 18 amino acids. Per germline, CDR1 LNHNV and CDR2 YYDKDF (reference sequence). V was shortened by 0 bases and J by 3 bases, with 18 bases between the two germline ends.

The rearrangement uses TRBV15 and TRBJ2-7; no firm D call. The ends were cut back, 4 bases at V and 3 bases at J, with 7 bases in the middle. Per the germline V gene, CDR1 is LNHNV and CDR2 is YYDKDF (reference sequence). The CDR3 consists of 12 residues. In DNA form, the CDR3 reads TGTGCCACCAGCAATAATGTCTACGAGCAGTACTTC. It codes for CATSNNVYEQYF. Drawing the rest from reference TRBV15 and TRBJ2-7, the complete variable domain is DAMVIQNPRYQVTQFGKPVTLSCSQTLNHNVMYWYQQKSSQAPKLLFHYYDKDFNNEADTPDNFQSRRPNTSFCFLDIRSPGLGDTAMYLCATSNNVYEQYFGPGTRLTVT.

The chain couples TRBV7-9 to TRBJ2-3; 15 nucleotides line up with TRBD2. Germline CDR1 SEHNR, CDR2 FQNEAQ (reference sequence). This CDR3 is built from 18 residues. V shed 8 bases, J shed 1 base, and the junction held 10 bases outside the gene matches. The CDR3 reads CASRGTSGGPWGTDTQYF. The CDR3 nucleotides are TGTGCCAGCCGGGGGACTAGCGGGGGGCCTTGGGGCACAGATACGCAGTATTTT.

The chain recombines TRBV7-3 with TRBJ2-1, with 7 nucleotides matching TRBD1. The CDR3 is 13 amino acids. Losses at the gene ends were 4 bases for V and 7 bases for J; bases not matched to a gene: 4. Germline-derived CDR1 and CDR2 are SGHTA and FQGTGA. In nucleotides, the CDR3 is TGTGCCAGCAGCTATGAACAGGGGAATGAGCAGTTCTTC. This sequence encodes CASSYEQGNEQFF.

This sequence joins TRBV11-3 and TRBJ2-7, with D possibly being TRBD1 (6 bases). Per the germline V gene, CDR1 is SGHNT and CDR2 is YENEEA. Trimming took off 6 bases at V and 3 bases at J, with 24 bases between the two ends. This CDR3 has 17 amino acids. Written as DNA, the CDR3 is TGTGCCAGCAGTCCTCACCCGCAGGGGACAAGAAACTACGAGCAGTACTTC. It yields the protein CASSPHPQGTRNYEQYF.

This clone was counted a few times. This sequence joins TRBV5-1 and TRBJ1-4; the D gene is possibly TRBD1 (5 bases). CDR1 and CDR2 (germline): SGHRS, YFSETQ. This CDR3 is built from 14 residues. Trimming shortened V by 0 bases and J by 8 bases, and 11 bases separated the two germline ends. CDR3 region: CASSLEGWGEKLFF. CDR3 DNA sequence: TGCGCCAGCAGCTTGGAGGGGTGGGGAGAAAAACTGTTTTTT.

In this sample, this clone turned up once. V is TRBV28 and J is TRBJ1-2; D unclear. Looked up from germline, CDR1 is MDHEN and CDR2 is SYDVKM. V lost 4 bases, J lost 6 bases, and 18 bases lay in between. The CDR3 is 15 amino acids. The DNA for the CDR3 is TGTGCCAGCAGTTCAATCCCGCGCAGAGCGGATGGCTACACCTTC. It codes for CASSSIPRRADGYTF.

This clone came up once. V is TRBV5-6 and J is TRBJ1-2; 8 bases fit TRBD1. In germline, CDR1 is SGHDT, CDR2 YYEEEE. Trimming at V came to 0 bases and at J to 2 bases, leaving 9 bases not matched to a gene. CDR3 length equals 17 residues. The CDR3 DNA sequence: TGTGCCAGCAGCTTGGTCGGACAGGGAGGGGTCAACTATGGCTACACCTTC. Protein sequence: CASSLVGQGGVNYGYTF. Full variable domain (missing parts from reference TRBV5-6 and TRBJ1-2): DAGVTQSPTHLIKTRGQQVTLRCSPKSGHDTVSWYQQALGQGPQFIFQYYEEEERQRGNFPDRFSGHQFPNYSSELNVNALLLGDSALYLCASSLVGQGGVNYGYTFGSGTRLTVV.

This clone was observed a single time. This chain links TRBV30 with TRBJ1-1; D is ambiguous. This CDR3 is 11 amino acids long. V lost 4 bases, J lost 2 bases, and 5 bases lay in between. Germline-derived CDR1 and CDR2 are GTSNPN and SVGIG (reference sequence). The CDR3 sequence: CAWMSNTEAFF. The CDR3 region has the DNA TGTGCCTGGATGAGCAACACTGAAGCTTTCTTT. Full variable domain (remainder filled in from reference TRBV30 and TRBJ1-1): SQTIHQWPATLVQPVGSPLSLECTVEGTSNPNLYWYRQAAGRGLQLLFYSVGIGQISSEVPQNLSASRPQDRQFILSSKKLLLSDSGFYLCAWMSNTEAFFGQGTRLTVV.

V usage is TRBV10-3 and J usage is TRBJ2-2; 11 bases match TRBD1. Unmatched junction bases numbered 13, after V lost 4 bases and J lost 3 bases. The germline gives CDR1 ENHRY, CDR2 SYGVKD. The CDR3 is made up of 19 amino acids. The CDR3 DNA sequence: TGTGCCATCAGTGGCCTGGACCGGGACAGGGGGGTGGACACCGGGGAGCTGTTTTTT. It encodes CAISGLDRDRGVDTGELFF.

V and J are TRBV27 and TRBJ1-1, with 11 positions matching TRBD1. CDR3 length: 15 residues. Germline V gene data show CDR1 as MNHEY and CDR2 as SMNVEV (reference sequence). Unmatched junction bases numbered 10, after V lost 8 bases and J lost 5 bases. CDR3 amino acids: CASGSWDRGVTEAFF. CDR3 nucleotides: TGTGCCAGCGGGTCGTGGGACAGGGGGGTGACTGAAGCTTTCTTT.